This T cell receptor (beta chain) was captured by sequencing in a study of cytomegalovirus exposure and HLA in healthy donors. This CDR3 spans 10 amino acids. V was shortened by 8 bases and J by 1 base, with 5 bases between the two germline ends. Germline V gives CDR1 SQVTM, CDR2 ANQGSEA. Use of 60 Vbeta and 13 Jbeta primers characterized the PCR. Assay used: immunoSEQ multiplex PCR; TCRdb lists only in-frame clones, some missing. The repertoire holds approximately 180,000 clones, with 84% as singletons. Specimen: PBMCs. The chain couples TRBV29-1 to TRBJ1-1, with D unresolved. The clonotype was recovered from a girl aged 10 to 17 in good health and CMV-seropositive. CDR3: CSMRNTEAFF. CDR3 bases: TGCAGCATGCGGAACACTGAAGCTTTCTTT.